The present T cell receptor beta chain was sequenced within a study of T cell responses to AZD1222 COVID-19 vaccine. Notes on the study in general: Repertoires were sampled only after the peak T cell response. The donor group comprised mostly white British people and more females; the analysis possibly underestimated clonal diversity. Nearly half of unique spike-specific TCRs reportedly avoided B.1.351 and B.1.1.7 mutated regions. There were vaccine-associated CD4 TCRs across spike, dominant at 160-218 and 743-854.

With respect to this clone: No antigen is known for it.

The junction had 16 bases not matched to a gene; V was cut back by 0 bases and J by 11 bases. The CDR3 spans 17 residues. Germline values: CDR1 LGHNA, CDR2 YNFKEQ. The protocol was immunoSEQ multiplex PCR, while the TCRdb copy is restricted to in-frame clones and leaves out a portion. Found here are about 110,000 clones, about 88% of them singletons; the top ten hold approximately 15%. The sample in question was peripheral blood, obtained on day 0 of AZD1222 vaccination. This chain connects TRBV4-2 to TRBJ1-1; 9 bases are a match to TRBD1. The TCR comes from an adult in good health. The CDR3 spells CASSQDSPQRDRDSAFF. The DNA of the CDR3 is TGTGCCAGCAGCCAAGATAGTCCCCAGCGGGACAGGGACAGCGCTTTCTTT.